The 17 T cell receptor beta chains below all came from one sample that was sequenced in a study of T cells in Graves' hyperthyroidism and ophthalmopathy. The investigators amplified TCR beta CDR3 regions from RNA transcripts. HTBI primers were used for first-round RT-PCR of the TCR CDR3. Each CDR3 protein gets one entry after TCRdb re-called the multiplex PCR reads with MiXCR. This table has 500,000 to 800,000 distinct CDR3 sequences, approximately 42% appearing once. The sample was peripheral blood or thyroid tissue (not recorded which). The receptors were sampled from an adult man with Graves' disease, either hyperthyroidism or ophthalmopathy (not recorded which).

The rearrangement joins TRBV7-3 to TRBJ1-4, with D perhaps TRBD1 (6 bases). The germline V and J ends were trimmed by 5 bases and 6 bases, with 19 bases remaining between them. This CDR3 contains 16 residues. Germline lookup yields CDR1 SGHTA and CDR2 FQGTGA. The DNA for the CDR3 is TGTGCCAGCAGCCAATGGAGGGGGGGCGGAGATGAAAAACTGTTTTTT. It is translated as CASSQWRGGGDEKLFF.

This clonotype occurred once. The gene calls are TRBV14 and TRBJ1-6; D gene uncertain. V was shortened by 1 base and J by 8 bases, with 12 bases between the two germline ends. The CDR3 covers 15 residues. In germline, CDR1 is SGHDN, CDR2 FVKESK. CDR3 in DNA: TGTGCCAGCAGCCAAGGGACCAATCTCGATTCACCCCTCCACTTT. Its translation: CASSQGTNLDSPLHF.

This clonotype came up a few times. The chain carries TRBV12-3 or TRBV12-4 and TRBJ2-5; TRBD1 is a possible D gene (7 bases). The CDR3 extends over 15 amino acids. The V gene lost 1 base and the J gene lost 4 bases, with 13 bases spanning the gap. This chain's CDR3 is CASSLGGQGGETQYF. The CDR3 DNA sequence: TGTGCCAGCAGTTTAGGTGGTCAGGGGGGAGAGACCCAGTACTTC.

This clonotype was counted between two and nine times. V and J are TRBV5-1 and TRBJ2-5; D unclear. The V and J ends lost 0 bases and 1 base respectively, with 10 bases between them. Germline values: CDR1 SGHRS, CDR2 YFSETQ. This CDR3 is 15 amino acids long. The CDR3 sequence: CASSLAKGVQETQYF. As DNA, the CDR3 is TGCGCCAGCAGCTTGGCCAAGGGTGTCCAAGAGACCCAGTACTTC.

The chain joins TRBV10-3 to TRBJ1-3; weak D call: TRBD1 (5 bases). CDR1 and CDR2 (germline): ENHRY, SYGVKD. Deletions cut 6 bases from V and 9 bases from J, with 18 bases between. CDR3 length: 14 residues. CDR3 nucleotide sequence: TGTGCCATCAGGCCCGGGACCGGAATCGGCACCATATATTTT. Protein sequence: CAIRPGTGIGTIYF.

V is TRBV5-1 and J is TRBJ1-1, with 10 bases fitting TRBD1. V lost 4 bases, J lost 5 bases, and 8 bases stayed unmatched. CDR3 size: 15 residues. Germline assignment: CDR1 SGHRS and CDR2 YFSETQ. The CDR3 DNA reads TGCGCCAGCAGCGAAGCCGGGACAGGGGTTACTGAAGCTTTCTTT. Protein: CASSEAGTGVTEAFF.

The chain uses TRBV24-1 and TRBJ1-1; D is possibly TRBD1 (6 bases). Trimming stripped 6 bases from V and 0 bases from J, with 10 bases between. This CDR3 is built from 14 residues. Germline V lookup: CDR1 KGHDR, CDR2 SFDVKD. This CDR3 is CATSFGQLNTEAFF. CDR3 in DNA: TGTGCCACCAGTTTCGGACAGCTGAACACTGAAGCTTTCTTT.

This clonotype has a count of ten or more. This chain connects TRBV9 to TRBJ2-5; D unresolved. Germline V gene data show CDR1 as SGDLS and CDR2 as YYNGEE. V lost 0 bases and J 5 bases, leaving 11 bases between the germline ends. The CDR3 contains 14 residues. The CDR3 sequence is CASSVAPSGETQYF. The CDR3 nucleotides read TGTGCCAGCAGCGTAGCTCCGAGTGGGGAGACCCAGTACTTC.

CDR3 in amino acids: CAISEFDTGTEAFF. CDR3 DNA: TGTGCCATCAGTGAGTTTGACACAGGTACTGAAGCTTTCTTT. The chain combines TRBV10-3 with TRBJ1-1, with D possibly TRBD1 on 5 matching bases. Germline V gene lookup returns CDR1 ENHRY and CDR2 SYGVKD. V was cut by 1 base and J by 5 bases, with 11 bases left in between. This CDR3 spans 14 amino acids.

The J gene is TRBJ1-6, the V gene TRBV25-1; possible D gene TRBD1, 5 bases. V shed 6 bases and J shed 2 bases, with 14 bases lying between them. Germline lookup yields CDR1 MGHDK and CDR2 SYGVNS. The CDR3 loop spans 16 amino acids. This CDR3 reads CASRSLWGAYNSPLHF. The CDR3 coding sequence is TGTGCCAGCAGGTCCCTTTGGGGGGCCTATAATTCACCCCTCCACTTT.

This clonotype was seen at least ten times. This rearrangement joins TRBV2 to TRBJ1-1; weak D call: TRBD1 (5 bases). The V end lost 6 bases, the J end lost 1 base, and 12 bases lay between the germline ends. The germline V gene encodes CDR1 SNHLY and CDR2 FYNNEI. The CDR3 has 14 amino acids. CDR3 in amino acids: CASREPGRNTEAFF. The DNA for the CDR3 is TGTGCCAGCAGGGAGCCAGGGAGGAACACTGAAGCTTTCTTT.

The chain is built from TRBV7-9 and TRBJ2-7; a weak D match, TRBD1 (6 bases). Per germline, CDR1 SEHNR and CDR2 FQNEAQ (reference sequence). CDR3 length: 13 residues. V lost 5 bases and J 5 bases, leaving 13 bases between the germline ends. The DNA of the CDR3 is TGTGCCAGCAGCCTACAGGGTAACGACGAGCAGTACTTC. This encodes CASSLQGNDEQYF. Full variable domain (remainder filled in from reference TRBV7-9 and TRBJ2-7): DTGVSQNPRHKITKRGQNVTFRCDPISEHNRLYWYRQTLGQGPEFLTYFQNEAQLEKSRLLSDRFSAERPKGSFSTLEIQRTEQGDSAMYLCASSLQGNDEQYFGPGTRLTVT.

This clonotype was counted between two and nine times. The rearrangement joins TRBV12-3 or TRBV12-4 to TRBJ1-6, with D perhaps TRBD1 (6 bases). V shed 3 bases and J shed 6 bases, with 12 bases lying between them. This CDR3 has 15 residues. The CDR3 DNA reads as TGTGCCAGCAGTTTCGGGGGCTCGATTAATTCACCCCTCCACTTT. Amino acid sequence: CASSFGGSINSPLHF.

As for this clonotype: At one of its ends the junction is not consistent with the germline gene, which may arise from a read error. This rearrangement joins TRBV9 to TRBJ2-5; D is uncertain. The CDR3 covers 14 residues. Germline V lookup: CDR1 SGDLS, CDR2 YYNGEE. CDR3 nucleotides: TGTGCCAGCTCACCCCGACGGGCACAAGGGACCCAGTACTTC. Its translation: CASSPRRAQGTQYF.

The rearrangement links TRBV25-1 to TRBJ1-6; D is ambiguous. V was pared by 1 base and J by 9 bases, with 13 bases between. Germline V gives CDR1 MGHDK, CDR2 SYGVNS. The CDR3 runs to 15 residues. CDR3 residues: CASSEWAGGISPLHF. Written as DNA, the CDR3 is TGTGCCAGCAGTGAATGGGCTGGAGGGATTTCACCCCTCCACTTT.

This clonotype came up a few times. V and J are TRBV10-1 and TRBJ2-7, with D tentatively TRBD2 (6 bases). The V end was cut by 6 bases, the J end by 0 bases, with 15 bases between. The CDR3 is 15 amino acids. In germline, CDR1 is WNHNN, CDR2 SYGVQD (reference sequence). CDR3 DNA: TGCGCCAGCAGAACCATAGCGGATAGCTCCTACGAGCAGTACTTC. It encodes CASRTIADSSYEQYF.

CDR3 sequence reads: CAGRGWSSYNSPLHF. CDR3 nucleotide sequence: TGTGCCGGCCGTGGGTGGAGCTCCTATAATTCACCCCTCCACTTT. This chain joins TRBV19 and TRBJ1-6; D is unresolved. This CDR3 region has 15 residues. Germline V gene data show CDR1 as LNHDA and CDR2 as SQIVND (reference sequence). Between the trimmed V and J ends, which lost 11 bases and 0 bases, there was a span of 14 bases.